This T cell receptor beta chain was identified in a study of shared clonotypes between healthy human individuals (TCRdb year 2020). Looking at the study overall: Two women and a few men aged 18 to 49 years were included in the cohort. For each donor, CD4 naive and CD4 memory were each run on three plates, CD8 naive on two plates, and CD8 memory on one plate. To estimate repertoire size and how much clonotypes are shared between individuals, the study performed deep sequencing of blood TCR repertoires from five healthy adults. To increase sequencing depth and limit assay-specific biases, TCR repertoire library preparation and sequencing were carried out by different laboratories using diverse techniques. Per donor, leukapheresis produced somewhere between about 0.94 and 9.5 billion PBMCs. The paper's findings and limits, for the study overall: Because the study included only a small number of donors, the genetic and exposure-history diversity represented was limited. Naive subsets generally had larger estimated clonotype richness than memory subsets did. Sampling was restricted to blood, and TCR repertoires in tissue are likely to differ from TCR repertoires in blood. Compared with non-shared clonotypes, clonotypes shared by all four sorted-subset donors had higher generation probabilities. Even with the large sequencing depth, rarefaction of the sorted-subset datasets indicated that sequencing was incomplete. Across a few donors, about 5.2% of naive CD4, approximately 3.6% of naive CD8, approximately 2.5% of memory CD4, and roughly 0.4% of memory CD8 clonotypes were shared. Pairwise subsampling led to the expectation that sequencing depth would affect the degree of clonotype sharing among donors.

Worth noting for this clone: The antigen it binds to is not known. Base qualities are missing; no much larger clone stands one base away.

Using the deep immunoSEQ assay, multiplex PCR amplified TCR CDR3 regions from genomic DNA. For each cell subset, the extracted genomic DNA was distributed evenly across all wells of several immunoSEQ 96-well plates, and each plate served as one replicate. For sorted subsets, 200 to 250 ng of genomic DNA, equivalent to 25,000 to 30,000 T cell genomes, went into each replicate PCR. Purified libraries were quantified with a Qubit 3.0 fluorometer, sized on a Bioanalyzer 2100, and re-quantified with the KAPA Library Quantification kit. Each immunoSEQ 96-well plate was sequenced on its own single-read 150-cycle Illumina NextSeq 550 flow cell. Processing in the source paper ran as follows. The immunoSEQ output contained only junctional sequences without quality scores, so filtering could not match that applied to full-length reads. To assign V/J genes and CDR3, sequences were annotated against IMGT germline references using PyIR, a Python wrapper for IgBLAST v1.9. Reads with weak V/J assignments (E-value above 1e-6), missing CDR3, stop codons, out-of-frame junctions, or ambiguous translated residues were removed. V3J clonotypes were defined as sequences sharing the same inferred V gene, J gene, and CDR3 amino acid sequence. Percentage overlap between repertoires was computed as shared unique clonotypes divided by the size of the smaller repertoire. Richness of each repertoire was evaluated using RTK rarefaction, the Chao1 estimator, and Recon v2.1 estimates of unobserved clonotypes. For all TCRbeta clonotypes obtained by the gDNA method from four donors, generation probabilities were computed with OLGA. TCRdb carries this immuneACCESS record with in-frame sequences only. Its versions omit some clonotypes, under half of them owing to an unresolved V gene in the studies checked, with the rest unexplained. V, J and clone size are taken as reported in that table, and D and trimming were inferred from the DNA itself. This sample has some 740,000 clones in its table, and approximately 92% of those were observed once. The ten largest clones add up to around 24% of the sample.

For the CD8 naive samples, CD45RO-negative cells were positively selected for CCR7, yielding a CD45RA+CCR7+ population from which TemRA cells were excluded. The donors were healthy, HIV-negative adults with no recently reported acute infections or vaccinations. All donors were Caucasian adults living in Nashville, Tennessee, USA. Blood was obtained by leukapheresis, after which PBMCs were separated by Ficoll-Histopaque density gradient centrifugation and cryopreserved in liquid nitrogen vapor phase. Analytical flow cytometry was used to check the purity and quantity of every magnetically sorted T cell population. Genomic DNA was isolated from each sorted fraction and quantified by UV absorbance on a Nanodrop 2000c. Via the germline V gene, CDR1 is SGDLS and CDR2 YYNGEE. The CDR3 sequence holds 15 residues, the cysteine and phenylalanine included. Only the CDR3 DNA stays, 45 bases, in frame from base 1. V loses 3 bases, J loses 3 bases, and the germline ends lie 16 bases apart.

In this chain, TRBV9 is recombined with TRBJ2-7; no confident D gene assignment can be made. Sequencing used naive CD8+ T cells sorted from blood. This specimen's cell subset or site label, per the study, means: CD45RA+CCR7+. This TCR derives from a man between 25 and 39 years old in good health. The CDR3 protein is CASSGGPLPGYEQYF. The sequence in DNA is TGTGCCAGCAGCGGCGGACCCCTCCCGGGCTACGAGCAGTACTTC.